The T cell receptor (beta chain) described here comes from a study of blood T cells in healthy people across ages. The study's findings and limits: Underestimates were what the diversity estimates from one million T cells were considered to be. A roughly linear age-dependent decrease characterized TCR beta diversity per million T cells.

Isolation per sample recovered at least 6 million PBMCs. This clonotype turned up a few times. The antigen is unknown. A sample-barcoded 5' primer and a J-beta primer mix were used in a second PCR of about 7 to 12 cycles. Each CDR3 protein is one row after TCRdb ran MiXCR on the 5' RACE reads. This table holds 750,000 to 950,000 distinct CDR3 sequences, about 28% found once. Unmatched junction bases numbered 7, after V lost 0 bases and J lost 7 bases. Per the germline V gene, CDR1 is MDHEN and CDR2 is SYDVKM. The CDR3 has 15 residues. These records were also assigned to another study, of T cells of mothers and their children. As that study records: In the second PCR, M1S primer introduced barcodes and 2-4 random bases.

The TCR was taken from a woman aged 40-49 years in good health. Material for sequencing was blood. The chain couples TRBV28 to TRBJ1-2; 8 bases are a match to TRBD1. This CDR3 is CASSLWDRVPGGYTF. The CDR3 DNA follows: TGTGCCAGCAGTTTATGGGACAGGGTTCCGGGTGGCTACACCTTC.